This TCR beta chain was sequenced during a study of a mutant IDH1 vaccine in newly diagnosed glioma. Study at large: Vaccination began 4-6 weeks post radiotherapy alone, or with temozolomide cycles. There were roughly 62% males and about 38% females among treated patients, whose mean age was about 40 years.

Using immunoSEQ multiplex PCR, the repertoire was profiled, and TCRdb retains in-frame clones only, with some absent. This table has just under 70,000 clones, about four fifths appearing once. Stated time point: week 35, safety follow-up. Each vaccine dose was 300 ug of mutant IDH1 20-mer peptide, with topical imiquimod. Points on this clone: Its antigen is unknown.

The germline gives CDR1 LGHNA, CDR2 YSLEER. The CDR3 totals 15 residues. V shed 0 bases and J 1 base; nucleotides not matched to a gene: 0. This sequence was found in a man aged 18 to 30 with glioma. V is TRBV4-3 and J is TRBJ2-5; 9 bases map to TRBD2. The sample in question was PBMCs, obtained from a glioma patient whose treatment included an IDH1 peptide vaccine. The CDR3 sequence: CASSQERGGQETQYF. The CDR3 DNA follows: TGCGCCAGCAGCCAAGAGCGGGGGGGCCAAGAGACCCAGTACTTC.